The clone carrying this T cell receptor beta chain showed up just once. What it binds is not known. This record belongs to a study of T cells in Graves' hyperthyroidism and ophthalmopathy. TCR beta CDR3 regions were amplified from RNA transcripts. The HTBI primer set drove a first-round RT-PCR of the TCR CDR3. TCRdb used MiXCR to reprocess the multiplex PCR reads, holding one entry per CDR3 protein. The sample lists around 250,000 distinct CDR3 sequences, 16% occurring once. The CDR3 has 15 amino acids. CDR1 and CDR2 from the germline V gene are LNHDA and SQIVND (reference sequence). Trimming stripped 7 bases from V and 0 bases from J, with 16 bases between. Based on clinical symptoms, serum thyroxine and TRAb, thyroid ultrasound and orbital computed tomography, diagnoses were reached. A roughly 9.3 ml volume of fresh peripheral blood provided the PBMCs. Findings and caveats of the study: Most thyroid clonotypes expanded above 0.001 appeared in blood too.

Specimen: blood. The sequence derives from a woman between 18 and 30 years old with Graves' ophthalmopathy. V gene TRBV19 combines with J gene TRBJ2-7, with a weak D call TRBD1 (5 bases). This chain's CDR3 is CASKKTVKSSYEQYF. The CDR3 coding sequence is TGTGCCAGTAAAAAGACAGTTAAGAGCTCCTACGAGCAGTACTTC.